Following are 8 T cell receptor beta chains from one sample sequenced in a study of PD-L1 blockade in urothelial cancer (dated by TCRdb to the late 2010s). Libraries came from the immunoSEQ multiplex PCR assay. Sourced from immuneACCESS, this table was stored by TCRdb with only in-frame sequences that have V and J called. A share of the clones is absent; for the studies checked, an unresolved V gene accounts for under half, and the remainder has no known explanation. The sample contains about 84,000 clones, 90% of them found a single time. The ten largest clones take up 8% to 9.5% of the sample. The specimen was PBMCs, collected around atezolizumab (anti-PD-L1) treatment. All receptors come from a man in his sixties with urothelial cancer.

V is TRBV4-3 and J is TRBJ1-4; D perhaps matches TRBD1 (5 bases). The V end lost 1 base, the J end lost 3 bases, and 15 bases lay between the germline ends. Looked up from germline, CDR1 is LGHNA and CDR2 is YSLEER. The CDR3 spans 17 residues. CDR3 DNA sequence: TGCGCCAGCAGCCAAGGATCTGGGGCGCAGGCTAATGAAAAACTGTTTTTT. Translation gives CASSQGSGAQANEKLFF.

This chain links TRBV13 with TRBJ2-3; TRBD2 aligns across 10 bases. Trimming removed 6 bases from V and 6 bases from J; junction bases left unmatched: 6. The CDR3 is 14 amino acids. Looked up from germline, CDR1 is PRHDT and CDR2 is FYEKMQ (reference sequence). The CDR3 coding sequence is TGTGCCAGCAGAATAGCGGGGGGCCTGGATACGCAGTATTTT. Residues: CASRIAGGLDTQYF. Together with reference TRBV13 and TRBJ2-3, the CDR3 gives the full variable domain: AAGVIQSPRHLIKEKRETATLKCYPIPRHDTVYWYQQGPGQDPQFLISFYEKMQSDKGSIPDRFSAQQFSDYHSELNMSSLELGDSALYFCASRIAGGLDTQYFGPGTRLTVL.

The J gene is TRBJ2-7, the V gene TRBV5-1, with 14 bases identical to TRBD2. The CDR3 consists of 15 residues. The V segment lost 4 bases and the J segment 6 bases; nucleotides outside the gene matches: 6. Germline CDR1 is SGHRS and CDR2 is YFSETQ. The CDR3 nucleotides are TGCGCCAGCAGCCCGGGACTAGCGGGAGTATCCGAGCAGTACTTC. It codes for CASSPGLAGVSEQYF.

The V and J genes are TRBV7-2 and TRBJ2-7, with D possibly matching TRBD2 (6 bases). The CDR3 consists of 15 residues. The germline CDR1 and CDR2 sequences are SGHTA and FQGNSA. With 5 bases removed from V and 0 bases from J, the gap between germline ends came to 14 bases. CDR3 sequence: CASSARGSASYEQYF. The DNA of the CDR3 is TGTGCCAGCAGCGCCCGGGGGAGTGCCTCCTACGAGCAGTACTTC.

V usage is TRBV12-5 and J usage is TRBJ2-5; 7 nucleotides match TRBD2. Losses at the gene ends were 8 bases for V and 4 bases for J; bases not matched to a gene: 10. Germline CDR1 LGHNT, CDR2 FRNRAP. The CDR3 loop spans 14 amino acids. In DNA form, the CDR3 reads TGTGCTAGTAGGCCGGCGGGAGAGGCAGAGACCCAGTACTTC. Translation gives CASRPAGEAETQYF.

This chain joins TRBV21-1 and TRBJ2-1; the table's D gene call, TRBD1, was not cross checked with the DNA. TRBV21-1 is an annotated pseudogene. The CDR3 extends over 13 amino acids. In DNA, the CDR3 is TGTGCCAGGAGACAGCACTCCTACAATGAGCAGTTCTTC. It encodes CARRQHSYNEQFF.

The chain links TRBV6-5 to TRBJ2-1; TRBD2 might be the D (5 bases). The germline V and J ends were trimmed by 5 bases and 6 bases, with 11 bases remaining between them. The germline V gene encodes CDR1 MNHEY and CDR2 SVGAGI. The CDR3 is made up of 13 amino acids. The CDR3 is CASSGPGFNEQFF. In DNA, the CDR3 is TGTGCCAGCAGTGGTCCGGGGTTCAATGAGCAGTTCTTC.

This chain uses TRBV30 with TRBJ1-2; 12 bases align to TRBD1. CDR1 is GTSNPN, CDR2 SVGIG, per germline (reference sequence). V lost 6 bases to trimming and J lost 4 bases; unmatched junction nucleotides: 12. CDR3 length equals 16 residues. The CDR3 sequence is CACNRDRGQKVYGYTF. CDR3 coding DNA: TGTGCCTGCAACCGGGACAGGGGGCAAAAAGTCTATGGCTACACCTTC.